The present TCR beta chain was sequenced within a study of blood T cell repertoires in COVID-19. As for the study in general: Italy, Spain and the United States were the sources of the convalescent and acute COVID-19 samples.

The CDR3 sequence is 15 residues long. Germline assignment: CDR1 MNHEY and CDR2 SVGEGT. The V gene lost 5 bases and the J gene lost 1 base, with 12 bases spanning the gap. Original processing methods: Counts of nucleated cells, estimated from reference gene primer amplification, were obtained. Generated by immunoSEQ multiplex PCR, the TCRdb table keeps only in-frame clones and is missing some. That table furnishes V, J and clone size, whereas the DNA furnished D and trimming. The sample contains around 70,000 clones, around nine tenths of which appear only once. This clone appeared a single time. The V call is TRBV6-2 or TRBV6-3, the J call TRBJ1-3; D remains ambiguous. Sequences were obtained from peripheral blood. The TCR sequence derives from a woman of 80 years or more with active or convalescent COVID-19. CDR3 bases: TGTGCCAGCAGTGCGGGCCGGGCTTCTGGAAACACCATATATTTT. This sequence encodes CASSAGRASGNTIYF.